This T cell receptor (beta chain) was sequenced during a study of OX40 agonist ivuxolimab in advanced cancers. Study-level results: Partial responders receiving 0.1-3.0 mg/kg showed among the lowest clonal expansion. Antigen specificity was not determined for the expanded peripheral T cells.

Remarks on this clone: The antigen remains undetermined.

Peripheral blood came from all dose cohorts at three timepoints. Looked up from germline, CDR1 is MGHRA and CDR2 is YSYEKL. The CDR3 runs 16 residues. The junction had 7 bases not matched to a gene; V was cut back by 1 base and J by 5 bases. Profiled with immunoSEQ multiplex PCR; TCRdb holds only in-frame clones, not every one. This table has 55,000 to 65,000 clones, roughly 84% appearing once. The clonotype was recovered from an adult with an advanced solid tumor such as melanoma, head and neck, liver or kidney cancer. The starting material was CD4+ or CD8+ T cells sorted from blood, obtained in a trial of the OX40 agonist ivuxolimab. The chain joins TRBV4-1 to TRBJ2-4, with 8 bases matching TRBD1. This CDR3 reads CASSQGPGTGQNIQYF. CDR3 in DNA: TGCGCCAGCAGCCAAGGTCCTGGGACAGGCCAAAACATTCAGTACTTC.